The 16 T cell receptor beta chains below were found in one sample sequenced in a study of neurological immune-mediated disorders. TCRdb reprocessed the 5' RACE reads with MiXCR, giving one entry per CDR3 protein. The sample lists about 120,000 distinct CDR3 sequences, roughly 3.4% occurring once. The sequenced sample was PBMCs. All receptors come from a woman aged 25 to 45 with multiple sclerosis.

The table lists this clonotype with many counts. The chain is built from TRBV20-1 and TRBJ2-2, with 7 nucleotides matching TRBD2. Germline V gene sequence: CDR1 DFQATT, CDR2 SNEGSKA (reference sequence). V gave up 6 bases and J gave up 7 bases; unmatched junction bases: 5. The CDR3 contains 12 residues. Here the CDR3 DNA reads TGCAGTGCCTGGGGGGGTAACGGGGAGCTGTTTTTT. Its protein product is CSAWGGNGELFF.

This clonotype was detected ten times or more. This chain joins TRBV25-1 and TRBJ1-2; tentative D call: TRBD1 (5 bases). Trimming took 4 bases from V and 3 from J, leaving 18 bases between them. The CDR3 consists of 16 residues. Germline CDR1 MGHDK, CDR2 SYGVNS. CDR3 sequence reads: CASSVRSGTEYYGYTF. In nucleotides, the CDR3 is TGTGCCAGCAGTGTAAGATCCGGGACGGAGTACTATGGCTACACCTTC.

Many counts were recorded for this clonotype. The chain links TRBV5-1 to TRBJ2-7; TRBD2 matches 9 bases. V shed 5 bases and J 8 bases; nucleotides not matched to a gene: 5. Germline CDR1 is SGHRS and CDR2 is YFSETQ. CDR3 length equals 12 residues. This chain's CDR3 is CASRFSGGKQYF. CDR3 bases: TGCGCCAGCAGGTTTAGCGGGGGCAAGCAGTACTTC.

This clonotype was detected ten times or more. The chain employs TRBV6-1 and TRBJ2-7; weak D call: TRBD2 (5 bases). The germline V and J ends were trimmed by 10 bases and 4 bases, with 14 bases remaining between them. Germline CDR1 MNHNS, CDR2 SASEGT. The CDR3 extends over 12 amino acids. CDR3 region: CAIGRESYEQYF. The CDR3 region has the DNA TGTGCCATAGGACGGGAATCTTACGAGCAGTACTTC.

For this clonotype: One end of the junction varies from germline; a read error may be responsible. The chain uses TRBV28 and TRBJ1-3; a possible D gene is TRBD1 (5 bases). Germline CDR1 and CDR2: MDHEN and SYDVKM. This CDR3 has 14 amino acids. The CDR3 is CASSPQVSGKTIYF. The CDR3, as DNA: TGTGCCAGCAGTCCACAGGTCTCTGGAAAAACCATATATTTT.

This clonotype was detected many times. The chain joins TRBV15 to TRBJ2-1; D may be TRBD2 (6 bases). The ends were cut back, 9 bases at V and 6 bases at J, with 12 bases in the middle. The germline gives CDR1 LNHNV, CDR2 YYDKDF (reference sequence). The CDR3 has 12 residues. The CDR3, as DNA: TGTGCCACAGGAGGGACTCCCAATGAGCAGTTCTTC. As protein: CATGGTPNEQFF.

This clonotype was counted ten times or more. The genes are TRBV5-1 and TRBJ1-1, with 11 bases aligning to TRBD1. Looked up from germline, CDR1 is SGHRS and CDR2 is YFSETQ. The CDR3 length is 13 residues. J was trimmed by 8 bases and V by 4 bases; bases with no gene match: 4. CDR3: CASSLWTGGEAFF. In nucleotides, the CDR3 is TGCGCCAGCAGCCTCTGGACAGGGGGCGAAGCTTTCTTT.

This clonotype has ten or more counts. V is TRBV6-5 and J is TRBJ2-1, with a tentative D call TRBD1 (5 bases). The V gene's germline CDR1 is MNHEY and CDR2 SVGAGI. The CDR3 covers 12 residues. The germline V and J ends were trimmed by 5 bases and 6 bases, with 8 bases remaining between them. CDR3 coding DNA: TGTGCCAGCAGTCAGGGTTTCAATGAGCAGTTCTTC. It encodes CASSQGFNEQFF.

This clonotype showed up many times. J is TRBJ1-3 and V is TRBV4-3; D call uncertain. Trimming stripped 0 bases from V and 5 bases from J, with 11 bases between. This CDR3 is built from 15 residues. CDR1 is LGHNA, CDR2 YSLEER, per germline. The CDR3 loop reads CASSQDPAGRNTIYF. The CDR3 DNA sequence: TGCGCCAGCAGCCAAGACCCCGCCGGCAGAAACACCATATATTTT.

This clonotype has just a few counts. The genes are TRBV5-1 and TRBJ2-3; 7 bases agree with TRBD2. Trimming cost V 5 bases and J 0 bases; bases outside gene matches: 6. Germline CDR1 and CDR2: SGHRS and YFSETQ. The CDR3 is 15 residues long. The chain's CDR3 is CASRPGGASTDTQYF. DNA for the CDR3: TGCGCCAGCAGGCCGGGGGGAGCCAGCACAGATACGCAGTATTTT.

As for this clonotype: Lacking the conserved final phenylalanine or tryptophan, this CDR3 likely reflects a read error. The chain couples TRBV7-9 to TRBJ1-1, with D tentatively TRBD1 (5 bases). Trimming took 6 bases from V and 3 from J, leaving 11 bases between them. Germline lookup yields CDR1 SEHNR and CDR2 FQNEAQ (reference sequence). The CDR3 runs 13 residues. CDR3 in DNA: TGTGCCAGCAGAATCGGGGGATACACTGAAGCTTTCTTA. This sequence encodes CASRIGGYTEAFL.

This clonotype was seen ten or more times. The J gene is TRBJ2-2, the V gene TRBV20-1; 7 bases are shared with TRBD2. Trimming at V came to 4 bases and at J to 4 bases, leaving 3 bases not matched to a gene. Germline V gene data show CDR1 as DFQATT and CDR2 as SNEGSKA (reference sequence). This CDR3 has 13 residues. CDR3 DNA sequence: TGCAGTGCTAAAGAGCGGGGCACCGGGGAGCTGTTTTTT. Its protein product is CSAKERGTGELFF.

At least ten counts were recorded for this clonotype. The rearrangement uses TRBV20-1 and TRBJ2-1; D is undetermined. Germline assignment: CDR1 DFQATT and CDR2 SNEGSKA (reference sequence). V gave up 3 bases and J gave up 0 bases, with 6 bases separating them. The CDR3 sequence is 13 residues long. This CDR3 is CSARKSSYNEQFF. CDR3 bases: TGCAGTGCTAGGAAAAGCTCCTACAATGAGCAGTTCTTC.

In its sample, this clonotype was seen many times. This chain connects TRBV4-3 to TRBJ2-7, with D possibly being TRBD2 (5 bases). Looked up from germline, CDR1 is LGHNA and CDR2 is YSLEER. This CDR3 region has 16 residues. Trimming stripped 0 bases from V and 3 bases from J, with 15 bases between. CDR3 in DNA: TGCGCCAGCAGCCAAGATACCCGCGGGCCAAACTACGAGCAGTACTTC. It is translated as CASSQDTRGPNYEQYF.

This clonotype was seen ten or more times. The chain is built from TRBV7-2 and TRBJ2-6; no reliable D call. The ends were cut back, 2 bases at V and 2 bases at J, with 22 bases in the middle. Per germline, CDR1 SGHTA and CDR2 FQGNSA. This CDR3 is 20 amino acids long. The CDR3 bases are TGTGCCAGCAGCTTATCCACTTCACCCCTCACCCGGGCTGGGGCCAACGTCCTGACTTTC. It codes for CASSLSTSPLTRAGANVLTF. The full variable domain, completed using reference TRBV7-2 and TRBJ2-6, is GAGVSQSPSNKVTEKGKDVELRCDPISGHTALYWYRQSLGQGLEFLIYFQGNSAPDKSGLPSDRFSAERTGGSVSTLTIQRTQQEDSAVYLCASSLSTSPLTRAGANVLTFGAGSRLTVL.

The sample holds many counts of this clonotype. The chain is built from TRBV20-1 and TRBJ2-5, with 8 bases fitting TRBD2. The CDR3 extends over 14 amino acids. Trimming cost V 0 bases and J 4 bases; bases outside gene matches: 4. Looked up from germline, CDR1 is DFQATT and CDR2 is SNEGSKA (reference sequence). The CDR3 sequence is CSARDPGGVETQYF. In DNA form, the CDR3 reads TGCAGTGCTAGAGATCCCGGGGGGGTAGAGACCCAGTACTTC.